Here is one T cell receptor beta chain with its context. CDR1 and CDR2 from the germline V gene are SGHTA and FQGNSA. Trimming removed 1 base from V and 6 bases from J, with 10 bases in between. The CDR3 has 14 residues. This sample is part of a study of blood T cell repertoires in COVID-19. For the study at large: The United States, Italy and Spain were the sources of the acute and convalescent COVID-19 samples. PBMCs, B-cell-depleted T cells, or T cells were the source of the cDNA or gDNA that made up the material.

Repertoires were generated with immunoSEQ multiplex PCR, while TCRdb's copy carries only in-frame clones and drops some. Here the sample spans 37,000 or so clones, over 65% being singletons. V gene TRBV7-2 combines with J gene TRBJ2-1; maybe TRBD2 (6 bases). This sequence was found in a man aged 55 to 70 with active COVID-19. Material for sequencing was peripheral blood. The CDR3 here is CASSLVMEGNEQFF. The CDR3 DNA is TGTGCCAGCAGCTTAGTCATGGAGGGCAATGAGCAGTTCTTC.